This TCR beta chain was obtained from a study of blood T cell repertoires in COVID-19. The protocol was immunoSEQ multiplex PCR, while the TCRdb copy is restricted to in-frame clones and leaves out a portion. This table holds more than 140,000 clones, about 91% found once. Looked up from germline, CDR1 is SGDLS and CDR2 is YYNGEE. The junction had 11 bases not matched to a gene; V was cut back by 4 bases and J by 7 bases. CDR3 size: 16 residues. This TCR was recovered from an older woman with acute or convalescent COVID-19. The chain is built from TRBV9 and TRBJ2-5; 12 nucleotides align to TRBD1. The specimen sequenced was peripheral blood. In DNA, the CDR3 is TGTGCCAGCAGCCTTGGGGGACAGGGGGCTGGGGGGACCCAGTACTTC. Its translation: CASSLGGQGAGGTQYF. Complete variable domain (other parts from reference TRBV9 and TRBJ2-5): DSGVTQTPKHLITATGQRVTLRCSPRSGDLSVYWYQQSLDQGLQFLIQYYNGEERAKGNILERFSAQQFPDLHSELNLSSLELGDSALYFCASSLGGQGAGGTQYFGPGTRLLVL.